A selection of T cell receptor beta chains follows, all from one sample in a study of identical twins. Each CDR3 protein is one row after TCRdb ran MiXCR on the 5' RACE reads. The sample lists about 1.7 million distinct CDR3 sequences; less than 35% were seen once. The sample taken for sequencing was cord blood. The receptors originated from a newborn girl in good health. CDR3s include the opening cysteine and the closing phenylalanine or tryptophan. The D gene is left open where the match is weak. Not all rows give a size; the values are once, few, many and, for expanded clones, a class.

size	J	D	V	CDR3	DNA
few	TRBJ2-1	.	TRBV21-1	CASSKAPYNEQFF	TGTGCCAGCAGCAAAGCCCCATACAATGAGCAGTTCTTC
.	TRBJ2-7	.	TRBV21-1	CASSKDRGNYEQYF	TGTGCCAGCAGCAAGGACAGGGGCAACTACGAGCAGTACTTC
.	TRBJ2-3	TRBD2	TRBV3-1	CASSQDSAGVGTDTQYF	TGTGCCAGCAGCCAAGATTCGGCGGGGGTGGGCACAGATACGCAGTATTTT
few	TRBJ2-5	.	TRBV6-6	CASSYEGVFETQYF	TGTGCCAGCAGTTACGAGGGAGTGTTCGAGACCCAGTACTTC
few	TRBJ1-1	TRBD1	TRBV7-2	CASSLTGTPNTEAFF	TGTGCCAGCAGCTTGACAGGGACCCCGAACACTGAAGCTTTCTTT
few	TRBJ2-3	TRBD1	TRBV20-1	CSASSGTGVTDTQYF	TGCAGTGCTAGCTCCGGGACAGGGGTTACAGATACGCAGTATTTT
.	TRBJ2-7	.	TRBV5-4	CASSLGLTGSYEQYF	TGTGCCAGCAGCTTGGGACTAACTGGCTCCTACGAGCAGTACTTC
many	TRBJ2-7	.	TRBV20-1	CSANPVLQYF	TGCAGTGCTAATCCAGTCCTGCAGTACTTC
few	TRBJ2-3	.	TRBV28	CASSSFYSTDTQYF	TGTGCCAGCAGTTCTTTTTACAGCACAGATACGCAGTATTTT
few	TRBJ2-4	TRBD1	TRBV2	CASREQGTGVVGNIQYF	TGTGCCAGCAGAGAACAGGGTACAGGGGTAGTAGGTAACATTCAGTACTTC
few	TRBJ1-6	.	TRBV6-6	CASSHDRPGADNSPLHF	TGTGCCAGCAGCCATGACAGACCGGGCGCCGATAATTCACCCCTCCACTTT
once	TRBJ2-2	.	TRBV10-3	CAISTGTSNTGELFF	TGTGCCATCAGTACCGGGACATCGAACACCGGGGAGCTGTTTTTT
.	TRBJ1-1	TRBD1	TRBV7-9	CASTGTGGNTEAFF	TGTGCCAGCACCGGGACAGGGGGGAACACTGAAGCTTTCTTT
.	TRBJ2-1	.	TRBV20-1	CSAHDYRLYNEQFF	TGCAGTGCCCACGACTATAGACTGTACAATGAGCAGTTCTTC
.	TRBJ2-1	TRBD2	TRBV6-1	CASSQPVSGGHNEQFF	TGTGCCAGCAGTCAGCCCGTTAGCGGGGGTCACAATGAGCAGTTCTTC
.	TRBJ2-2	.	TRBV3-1	CASSQLTGYTGELFF	TGTGCCAGCAGCCAGCTAACAGGCTACACCGGGGAGCTGTTTTTT
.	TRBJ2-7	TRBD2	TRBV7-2	CASSPFFAMPGTSGNEQYF	TGTGCCAGCAGCCCATTCTTCGCCATGCCCGGGACTAGCGGAAACGAGCAGTACTTC
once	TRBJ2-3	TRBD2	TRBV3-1	CASSQDPAGERTDTRYF	TGTGCCAGCAGCCAAGATCCAGCGGGAGAGAGGACAGATACGCGGTATTTT
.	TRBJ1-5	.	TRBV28	CASSHIQGGGNQPQHF	TGTGCCAGCAGTCATATCCAGGGCGGCGGCAATCAGCCCCAGCATTTT
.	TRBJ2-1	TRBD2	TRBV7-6	CASSFYGGVVDEQFF	TGTGCCAGCAGCTTTTACGGGGGGGTAGTAGATGAGCAGTTCTTC
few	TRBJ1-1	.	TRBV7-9	CAPRTFAEAFF	TGTGCCCCGAGGACATTCGCTGAAGCTTTCTTT
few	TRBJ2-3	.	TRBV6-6	CASSYSTGRAPDTQYF	TGTGCCAGCAGTTACTCGACGGGACGAGCACCAGATACGCAGTATTTT
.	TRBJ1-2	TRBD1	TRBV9	CASSGRQGPNYGYTF	TGTGCCAGCAGCGGGAGACAGGGGCCGAACTATGGCTACACCTTC
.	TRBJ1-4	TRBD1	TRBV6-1	CASSHRQGAREKLFF	TGTGCCAGCAGTCATCGACAGGGGGCGAGGGAAAAACTGTTTTTT
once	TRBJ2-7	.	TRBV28	CATINRESSYNEQYF	TGTGCCACCATCAACAGGGAGAGCTCCTACAATGAGCAGTACTTC
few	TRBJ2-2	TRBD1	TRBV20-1	CSARERGWTGDTGELFF	TGCAGTGCTAGAGAAAGGGGCTGGACAGGGGACACCGGGGAGCTGTTTTTT
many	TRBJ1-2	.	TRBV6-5	CASRTGSYGYTF	TGTGCCAGCAGAACAGGGTCCTATGGCTACACCTTC
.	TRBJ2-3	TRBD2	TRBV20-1	CSARCGLAGDADTQYF	TGCAGTGCTAGATGTGGACTAGCGGGAGACGCAGATACGCAGTATTTT
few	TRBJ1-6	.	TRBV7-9	CASSLPGKLTLHF	TGTGCCAGCAGCTTACCAGGGAAGTTAACCCTCCACTTT
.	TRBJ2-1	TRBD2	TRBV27	CASSLSPSGANNEQFF	TGTGCCAGCAGTTTATCGCCTAGCGGGGCGAATAATGAGCAGTTCTTC
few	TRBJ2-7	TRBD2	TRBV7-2	CASSLGPAGWRGVPYEQYF	TGTGCCAGCAGCTTAGGCCCCGCCGGGTGGCGGGGGGTCCCCTACGAGCAGTACTTC
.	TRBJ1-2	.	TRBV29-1	CSAGHDGYTF	TGCAGCGCTGGACACGATGGCTACACCTTC
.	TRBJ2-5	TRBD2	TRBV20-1	CSAISTSGRGNEQYF	TGCAGTGCTATAAGTACTAGCGGGAGGGGTAATGAGCAGTACTTC
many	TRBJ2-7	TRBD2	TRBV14	CASSPPQGLARYEQYF	TGTGCCAGCAGCCCTCCCCAGGGACTAGCGCGTTACGAGCAGTACTTC
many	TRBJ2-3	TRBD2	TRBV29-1	CSVPGLARTTDTQYF	TGCAGCGTTCCCGGACTAGCGAGGACCACAGATACGCAGTATTTT
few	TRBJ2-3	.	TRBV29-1	CSVERTPGADTQYF	TGCAGCGTTGAACGTACCCCGGGGGCAGATACGCAGTATTTT
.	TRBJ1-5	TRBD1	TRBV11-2	CASSLPQGGPQHF	TGTGCCAGCAGCTTACCTCAGGGGGGCCCCCAGCATTTT
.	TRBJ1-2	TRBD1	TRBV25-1	CASSEFAGGFYGYTF	TGTGCCAGCAGTGAATTCGCAGGGGGCTTCTATGGCTACACCTTC
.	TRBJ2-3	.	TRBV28	CASSFPLSSWVRLTDTQYF	TGTGCCAGCAGTTTCCCCTTGAGTTCATGGGTACGACTCACAGATACGCAGTATTTT
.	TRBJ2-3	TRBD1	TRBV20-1	CSARAATGGTDTQYF	TGCAGTGCTAGGGCGGCGACAGGGGGCACAGATACGCAGTATTTT
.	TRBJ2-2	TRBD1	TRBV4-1	CASSPYGQGMNTGELFF	TGCGCCAGCAGCCCATATGGACAGGGGATGAACACCGGGGAGCTGTTTTTT
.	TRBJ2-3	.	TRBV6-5	CAIWANTQYF	TGTGCCATTTGGGCAAATACGCAGTATTTT
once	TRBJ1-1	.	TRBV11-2	CASSLATAPSEAFF	TGTGCCAGCAGCTTAGCGACCGCCCCCTCTGAAGCTTTCTTT
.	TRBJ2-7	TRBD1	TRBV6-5	CASRSLQDRRYEQYF	TGTGCCAGCAGATCGCTCCAGGACAGGAGGTACGAGCAGTACTTC
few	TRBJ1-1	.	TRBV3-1	CASSRKGGDTEAFF	TGTGCCAGCAGCCGTAAGGGGGGCGACACTGAAGCTTTCTTT
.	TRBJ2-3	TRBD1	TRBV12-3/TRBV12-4	CASSPGQGGSTDTQYF	TGTGCCAGCAGTCCTGGACAGGGGGGAAGCACAGATACGCAGTATTTT
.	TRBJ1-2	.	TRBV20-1	CSANKGRDYGHTF	TGCAGTGCTAATAAAGGTCGGGACTATGGCCACACCTTC
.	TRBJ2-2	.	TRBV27	CASRLSPGSYTGELFF	TGTGCCAGCAGGCTCTCCCCAGGGTCTTACACCGGGGAGCTGTTTTTT